What follows are 32 T cell receptor beta chains derived from one specimen sequenced in a study of OX40 agonist ivuxolimab in advanced cancers. Generated by immunoSEQ multiplex PCR, the TCRdb table keeps only in-frame clones and is missing some. The sample yields about 50,000 clones, 80% seen once. The input for sequencing was CD4+ or CD8+ T cells sorted from blood, taken in a trial of the OX40 agonist ivuxolimab. The receptors derive from an adult with an advanced solid tumor such as melanoma, head and neck, liver or kidney cancer.

This chain connects TRBV2 to TRBJ1-2; D not certain. CDR1 is SNHLY, CDR2 FYNNEI, per germline. Trimming cost V 8 bases and J 2 bases, with 18 bases left between them. The CDR3 loop spans 15 amino acids. CDR3 in amino acids: CASHQQSTLNYGYTF. The CDR3 bases are TGTGCCAGCCACCAGCAGTCGACCCTGAACTATGGCTACACCTTC.

This clone was counted many times. The chain couples TRBV19 to TRBJ2-7; perhaps TRBD1 as D (5 bases). CDR3 length: 14 amino acids. Deletions cut 3 bases from V and 0 bases from J, with 9 bases between. Germline CDR1 reads LNHDA; CDR2 reads SQIVND (reference sequence). This CDR3 is CASSMQDISYEQYF. The DNA for the CDR3 is TGTGCCAGTAGTATGCAGGACATCTCCTACGAGCAGTACTTC.

The rearrangement links TRBV7-2 to TRBJ2-7; no definite D call. Germline V gene sequence: CDR1 SGHTA, CDR2 FQGNSA. The length of the CDR3 is 11 residues. V was trimmed by 5 bases and J by 5 bases, leaving 7 bases between them. Here the CDR3 reads CASSLHDEQYF. As DNA, the CDR3 is TGTGCCAGCAGCCTTCATGACGAGCAGTACTTC.

This chain connects TRBV18 to TRBJ2-7; D gene uncertain. This CDR3 comprises 14 residues. Trimming cost V 3 bases and J 0 bases, with 9 bases left between them. Germline V lookup: CDR1 KGHSH, CDR2 LQKENI. The DNA of the CDR3 is TGTGCCAGCTCACCGCGCCAAGCCTCCTACGAGCAGTACTTC. Its translation: CASSPRQASYEQYF.

In DNA, the CDR3 is TGTGCCTGGAGTACAGGGGCCGGTGAAAAACTGTTTTTT. It codes for CAWSTGAGEKLFF. The rearrangement links TRBV30 to TRBJ1-4, with 7 bases identical to TRBD1. Germline CDR1 reads GTSNPN; CDR2 reads SVGIG (reference sequence). The ends lost 2 bases at V and 7 bases at J; junction bases unmatched: 4. There are 13 residues in the CDR3.

The rearrangement joins TRBV28 to TRBJ1-2, with TRBD1 as a possible D gene (6 bases). V shed 6 bases and J shed 8 bases, with 19 bases lying between them. This CDR3 has 14 residues. CDR1 and CDR2 (germline): MDHEN, SYDVKM. CDR3 residues: CASSPGGTYEGYTF. CDR3 nucleotides: TGTGCCAGCAGCCCCGGGGGGACATATGAAGGCTACACCTTC.

This clone was seen once. The V call is TRBV5-4, the J call TRBJ1-3; no firm D call. Germline-derived CDR1 and CDR2 are SGHNT and YYREEE (reference sequence). CDR3 size: 16 residues. The germline V and J ends were trimmed by 5 bases and 2 bases, with 17 bases remaining between them. The CDR3 DNA reads TGTGCCAGCAGTGTTGTTGCGAGTGGAACTGGAAACACCATATATTTT. Its translation: CASSVVASGTGNTIYF.

V and J are TRBV2 and TRBJ1-2; no reliable D call. V lost 5 bases to trimming and J lost 0 bases, with 7 bases between them. Germline-derived CDR1 and CDR2 are SNHLY and FYNNEI. This CDR3 spans 13 amino acids. The CDR3 sequence: CASSLETNYGYTF. The CDR3 nucleotides read TGTGCCAGCAGTTTAGAAACTAACTATGGCTACACCTTC.

V usage is TRBV15 and J usage is TRBJ2-2, with 7 bases identical to TRBD1. The CDR3 is 16 amino acids. After removal of 8 bases from V and 9 bases from J, the junction contained 18 bases not matched to a gene. The germline V gene encodes CDR1 LNHNV and CDR2 YYDKDF (reference sequence). CDR3 protein: CATEPSRTGLERELFF. CDR3 nucleotide sequence: TGTGCCACCGAGCCTTCCCGGACAGGTTTGGAGCGGGAGCTGTTTTTT.

J is TRBJ2-7 and V is TRBV27, with D hard to call. Between the trimmed V and J ends, which lost 4 bases and 2 bases, there was a span of 6 bases. The germline V gene encodes CDR1 MNHEY and CDR2 SMNVEV (reference sequence). There are 12 residues in the CDR3. The CDR3 coding sequence is TGTGCCAGCAGTTATACGGCCTACGAGCAGTACTTC. Translated, it gives CASSYTAYEQYF.

The chain couples TRBV7-2 to TRBJ2-7; 10 bases are a match to TRBD1. Germline CDR1 SGHTA, CDR2 FQGNSA. V dropped 3 bases and J dropped 2; count of bases not matched to a gene: 4. The CDR3 is 15 residues long. The CDR3 coding sequence is TGTGCCAGCAGCTTCGGGACAGGGGTGGCCTACGAGCAGTACTTC. Translating it yields CASSFGTGVAYEQYF.

This chain links TRBV18 with TRBJ1-1, with D possibly TRBD1 on 6 matching bases. Trimming removed 2 bases from V and 3 bases from J, with 10 bases in between. Germline values: CDR1 KGHSH, CDR2 LQKENI. This CDR3 has 14 residues. The CDR3 DNA is TGTGCCAGCTCACCAGGGGGGCAAGACACTGAAGCTTTCTTT. It codes for CASSPGGQDTEAFF.

The chain couples TRBV2 to TRBJ2-1, with 11 bases that match TRBD1. The germline V gene has CDR1 SNHLY and CDR2 FYNNEI. V dropped 2 bases and J dropped 9; count of bases not matched to a gene: 9. The CDR3 covers 16 residues. As DNA, the CDR3 is TGTGCCAGCAGTGAAATTAAATGGACAGGGGGCGGTGAGCAGTTCTTC. Translating it yields CASSEIKWTGGGEQFF.

J is TRBJ1-5 and V is TRBV19, with D uncertain. The CDR3 spans 17 residues. The V gene lost 3 bases and the J gene lost 5 bases, with 20 bases spanning the gap. Germline CDR1 reads LNHDA; CDR2 reads SQIVND (reference sequence). CDR3 bases: TGTGCCAGTAGTATCTCCCAAACCCGGGTCATTCATCAGCCCCAGCATTTT. The encoded protein is CASSISQTRVIHQPQHF.

J is TRBJ2-6 and V is TRBV5-5; no clear D. Germline CDR1 and CDR2: SGHKS and YYEKEE (reference sequence). The V end lost 4 bases, the J end lost 0 bases, and 17 bases lay between the germline ends. The CDR3 is 18 amino acids. The DNA for the CDR3 is TGTGCCAGCAGCGTGGGCAACCTAATTTCCTCTGGGGCCAACGTCCTGACTTTC. Translated, it gives CASSVGNLISSGANVLTF. Full variable domain (rest looked up from reference TRBV5-5 and TRBJ2-6): DAGVTQSPTHLIKTRGQQVTLRCSPISGHKSVSWYQQVLGQGPQFIFQYYEKEERGRGNFPDRFSARQFPNYSSELNVNALLLGDSALYLCASSVGNLISSGANVLTFGAGSRLTVL.

V is TRBV27 and J is TRBJ2-1; no definite D call. The CDR3 loop spans 16 amino acids. Trimming pared 5 bases from V and 4 bases from J, leaving 18 bases between. Germline V gene data show CDR1 as MNHEY and CDR2 as SMNVEV (reference sequence). The DNA of the CDR3 is TGTGCCAGCAGTCCCTCAATTGGACGGATTTACAATGAGCAGTTCTTC. This encodes CASSPSIGRIYNEQFF.

The rearrangement joins TRBV4-1 to TRBJ2-1; D call uncertain. CDR3 length equals 15 residues. V was shortened by 4 bases and J by 9 bases, with 19 bases between the two germline ends. CDR1 is MGHRA and CDR2 is YSYEKL in the germline V gene. The CDR3 protein is CASSPVNNGNAEQFF. The CDR3 bases are TGCGCCAGCAGCCCAGTCAACAACGGAAATGCTGAGCAGTTCTTC.

This rearrangement joins TRBV5-1 to TRBJ1-2; possible D gene TRBD1, 6 bases. The CDR3 totals 14 residues. Germline values: CDR1 SGHRS, CDR2 YFSETQ. Between the trimmed V and J ends, which lost 7 bases and 8 bases, there was a span of 21 bases. This chain's CDR3 is CASRALQGDEGYTF. The CDR3 nucleotides are TGCGCCAGCCGAGCGCTACAGGGCGACGAGGGCTACACCTTC.

The V gene is TRBV2, the J gene TRBJ1-6, with 11 nucleotides matching TRBD1. The CDR3 sequence is 13 residues long. Germline assignment: CDR1 SNHLY and CDR2 FYNNEI. V lost 6 bases to trimming and J lost 8 bases; unmatched junction nucleotides: 0. The CDR3 DNA sequence: TGTGCCAGCAGGGGACAGGGGGATTCACCCCTCCACTTT. Protein sequence: CASRGQGDSPLHF. The entire variable domain, with the rest obtained from reference TRBV2 and TRBJ1-6, is as follows: EPEVTQTPSHQVTQMGQEVILRCVPISNHLYFYWYRQILGQKVEFLVSFYNNEISEKSEIFDDQFSVERPDGSNFTLKIRSTKLEDSAMYFCASRGQGDSPLHFGNGTRLTVT.

This chain joins TRBV11-2 and TRBJ1-2; 8 positions agree with TRBD1. The CDR3 covers 15 residues. Germline V gene lookup returns CDR1 SGHAT and CDR2 FQNNGV. After removal of 5 bases from V and 8 bases from J, the junction contained 13 bases not matched to a gene. CDR3 amino acids: CASSVGTGLQGGYTF. In DNA, the CDR3 is TGTGCCAGCAGCGTAGGGACAGGACTCCAAGGCGGCTACACCTTC.

The chain is built from TRBV7-9 and TRBJ2-1; D possibly uses TRBD1 or TRBD2 (6 bases each). Trimming removed 6 bases from V and 6 bases from J, with 21 bases in between. The CDR3 has 16 amino acids. The germline V gene has CDR1 SEHNR and CDR2 FQNEAQ (reference sequence). DNA of the CDR3: TGTGCCAGCAGGCCCCAGGGAGCGGAGGGGGGCAATGAGCAGTTCTTC. This gives the protein CASRPQGAEGGNEQFF.

The chain carries TRBV19 and TRBJ1-2, with D tentatively TRBD1 (6 bases). The CDR3 runs 14 residues. Germline V gene sequence: CDR1 LNHDA, CDR2 SQIVND (reference sequence). The germline V and J ends were trimmed by 6 bases and 0 bases, with 11 bases remaining between them. The CDR3 here is CASSGQNSNYGYTF. CDR3 nucleotides: TGTGCCAGTAGCGGACAGAACTCTAACTATGGCTACACCTTC.

This clone was counted a few times. This rearrangement joins TRBV10-2 to TRBJ2-5; D perhaps matches TRBD2 (5 bases). Trimming removed 6 bases at V and 5 bases at J, with 16 bases between. Germline-derived CDR1 and CDR2 are WSHSY and SAAADI. This CDR3 has 14 residues. The CDR3, as DNA: TGCGCCAGCAGGGGATCTACTAGTAGGGAGACCCAGTACTTC. This translates into CASRGSTSRETQYF.

This clone came up a few times. V usage is TRBV19 and J usage is TRBJ1-3, with unresolved D. The CDR3 runs 17 residues. V was shortened by 3 bases and J by 0 bases, with 15 bases between the two germline ends. From germline, CDR1 is LNHDA and CDR2 SQIVND (reference sequence). This CDR3 reads CASSINPGSSSGNTIYF. Written as DNA, the CDR3 is TGTGCCAGTAGTATCAATCCGGGATCTAGCTCTGGAAACACCATATATTTT. The full variable domain, its missing parts supplied by reference TRBV19 and TRBJ1-3, is DGGITQSPKYLFRKEGQNVTLSCEQNLNHDAMYWYRQDPGQGLRLIYYSQIVNDFQKGDIAEGYSVSREKKESFPLTVTSAQKNPTAFYLCASSINPGSSSGNTIYFGEGSWLTVV.

Here the CDR3 reads CASSYRDSTYEQYF. In DNA form, the CDR3 reads TGTGCCAGCAGTTATCGTGACAGTACCTACGAGCAGTACTTC. The V gene is TRBV27, the J gene TRBJ2-7; a weak D match, TRBD1 (5 bases). Germline V gene lookup returns CDR1 MNHEY and CDR2 SMNVEV (reference sequence). The CDR3 runs to 14 residues. Trimming took off 4 bases at V and 2 bases at J, with 12 bases between the two ends.

The gene calls are TRBV4-3 and TRBJ2-3; 7 positions match TRBD2. Germline lookup yields CDR1 LGHNA and CDR2 YSLEER. V dropped 2 bases and J dropped 5; count of bases not matched to a gene: 7. The CDR3 runs 15 residues. The CDR3 sequence is CASSQLPGREDTQYF. The CDR3 DNA is TGCGCCAGCAGCCAACTTCCAGGGAGGGAAGATACGCAGTATTTT.

The rearrangement joins TRBV5-1 to TRBJ2-1, with 9 bases that match TRBD2. CDR1 and CDR2 from the germline V gene are SGHRS and YFSETQ. The CDR3 runs 16 residues. V lost 4 bases, J lost 0 bases, and 5 bases stayed unmatched. The CDR3 reads CASSGGGDPSYNEQFF. The CDR3 DNA follows: TGCGCCAGCAGCGGCGGGGGGGACCCCTCCTACAATGAGCAGTTCTTC.

The chain carries TRBV7-8 and TRBJ1-2, with D perhaps TRBD1 (6 bases). The CDR3 consists of 15 residues. The germline V gene has CDR1 SGHVS and CDR2 FQNEAQ. V lost 4 bases to trimming and J lost 3 bases, with 15 bases between them. CDR3 nucleotides: TGTGCCAGCAGCTCCCGACGGGACACCTACTATGGCTACACCTTC. Translating gives CASSSRRDTYYGYTF. The variable domain in full, with the rest retrieved from reference TRBV7-8 and TRBJ1-2, is GAGVSQSPRYKVAKRGQDVALRCDPISGHVSLFWYQQALGQGPEFLTYFQNEAQLDKSGLPSDRFFAERPEGSVSTLKIQRTQQEDSAVYLCASSSRRDTYYGYTFGSGTRLTVV.

This rearrangement joins TRBV2 to TRBJ1-3; D might be TRBD1 (5 bases). The length of the CDR3 is 14 residues. The germline V gene encodes CDR1 SNHLY and CDR2 FYNNEI. The CDR3: CATGGPISGNTIYF. In nucleotides, the CDR3 is TGTGCAACAGGCGGTCCGATCTCTGGAAACACCATATATTTT.

The sample holds one count of this clone. The genes are TRBV7-6 and TRBJ2-5; 7 bases map to TRBD2. The V segment lost 1 base and the J segment 4 bases; nucleotides outside the gene matches: 6. The CDR3 sequence is 15 residues long. Germline lookup yields CDR1 SGHVS and CDR2 FNYEAQ. The DNA of the CDR3 is TGTGCCAGCAGCTTAGGAAGCGGGGTTAGAGAGACCCAGTACTTC. This codes for CASSLGSGVRETQYF.

The count of this clone is one. The rearrangement uses TRBV2 and TRBJ1-2, with 9 bases lining up with TRBD1. V was pared by 7 bases and J by 8 bases, with 11 bases of the junction left unmatched. Germline values: CDR1 SNHLY, CDR2 FYNNEI. This CDR3 comprises 14 residues. Here the CDR3 reads CASMNPGQGFGYTF. The CDR3 DNA sequence: TGTGCCAGCATGAATCCGGGACAGGGATTCGGCTACACCTTC. The variable domain in full, with the rest retrieved from reference TRBV2 and TRBJ1-2, is EPEVTQTPSHQVTQMGQEVILRCVPISNHLYFYWYRQILGQKVEFLVSFYNNEISEKSEIFDDQFSVERPDGSNFTLKIRSTKLEDSAMYFCASMNPGQGFGYTFGSGTRLTVV.

The rearrangement joins TRBV27 to TRBJ1-2; D unclear. Trimming cost V 5 bases and J 4 bases, with 17 bases left between them. CDR3 size: 15 residues. Looked up from germline, CDR1 is MNHEY and CDR2 is SMNVEV (reference sequence). CDR3 residues: CASSPLVTVLYGYTF. In DNA, the CDR3 is TGTGCCAGCAGTCCGCTCGTTACAGTTCTCTATGGCTACACCTTC.